This T cell receptor beta chain was sequenced for a study of blood T cell repertoires in COVID-19. The wider study: In each case, the material was cDNA or gDNA derived from T cells, B-cell-depleted T cells, or PBMCs.

CDR3 length equals 14 residues. Germline V gene data show CDR1 as MNHNY and CDR2 as SVGAGI (reference sequence). The V and J ends lost 6 bases and 2 bases, in that order; junction bases with no gene match: 3. Original processing methods: Using reference gene primer amplification, nucleated cell counts were estimated. Sequenced by immunoSEQ multiplex PCR; TCRdb stores in-frame clones only, minus some. The V and J calls and clone size are taken from that table; D and trimming were inferred from the DNA. The sample records some 28,000 clones, 80% to 90% being singletons. The chain recombines TRBV6-6 with TRBJ1-4; 7 bases are a match to TRBD1. The receptor comes from a man in his 60s with acute or convalescent COVID-19. The sequencing input was peripheral blood. The CDR3 protein is CASSVQGTNEKLFF. DNA for the CDR3: TGTGCCAGCAGCGTACAGGGGACTAATGAAAAACTGTTTTTT.